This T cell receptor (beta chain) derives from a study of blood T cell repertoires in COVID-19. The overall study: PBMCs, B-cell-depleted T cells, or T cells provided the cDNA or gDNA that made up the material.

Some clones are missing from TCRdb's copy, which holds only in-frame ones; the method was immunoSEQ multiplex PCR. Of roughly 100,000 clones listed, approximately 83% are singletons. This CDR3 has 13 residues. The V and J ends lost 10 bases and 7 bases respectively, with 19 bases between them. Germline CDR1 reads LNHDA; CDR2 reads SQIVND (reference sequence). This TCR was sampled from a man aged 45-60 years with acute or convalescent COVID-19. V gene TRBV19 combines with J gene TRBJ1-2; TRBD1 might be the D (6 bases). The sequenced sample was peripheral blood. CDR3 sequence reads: CATETGSSFGYTF. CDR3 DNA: TGTGCCACAGAAACAGGGAGCTCCTTTGGCTACACCTTC.